This T cell receptor beta chain is from a study of response to subunit inactivated influenza vaccine. General study findings and limits: The authors suggested that few new T cells are recruited per seasonal influenza vaccination.

TCRdb processed the RT-PCR reads anew with MiXCR; each CDR3 protein has one entry. Among 500,000 to 600,000 distinct CDR3 sequences, about 10% were seen once, and the ten largest hold roughly 10%. V shed 1 base and J 6 bases; nucleotides not matched to a gene: 9. The CDR3 extends over 15 amino acids. The germline V gene encodes CDR1 SGHRS and CDR2 YFSETQ. This clonotype was counted between two and nine times. Its cognate antigen is unknown. The V and J genes are TRBV5-1 and TRBJ1-1; 7 nucleotides match TRBD1. The sequenced sample was PBMCs from blood, obtained on the day of vaccination. This receptor was identified in a man aged 50 or older who received an inactivated influenza vaccine. CDR3 residues: CASSLWGQNIPEAFF. The CDR3 DNA is TGCGCCAGCAGCTTGTGGGGACAGAATATCCCTGAAGCTTTCTTT.